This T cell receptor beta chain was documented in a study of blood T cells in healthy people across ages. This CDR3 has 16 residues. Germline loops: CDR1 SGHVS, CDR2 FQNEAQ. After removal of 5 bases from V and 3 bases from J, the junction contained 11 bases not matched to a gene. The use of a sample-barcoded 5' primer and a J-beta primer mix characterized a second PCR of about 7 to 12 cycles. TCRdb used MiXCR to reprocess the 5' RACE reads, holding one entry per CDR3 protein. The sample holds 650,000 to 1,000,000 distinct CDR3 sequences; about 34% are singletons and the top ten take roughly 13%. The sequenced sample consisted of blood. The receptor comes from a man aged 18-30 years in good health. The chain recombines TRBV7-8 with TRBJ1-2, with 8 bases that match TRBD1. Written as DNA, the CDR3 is TGTGCCAGCAGCGTTCGGGACAGGAGGCGGGACTATGGCTACACCTTC. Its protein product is CASSVRDRRRDYGYTF.